This T cell receptor (beta chain) was sequenced during a study of blood T cell repertoires in COVID-19. Sequenced by immunoSEQ multiplex PCR; TCRdb stores in-frame clones only, minus some. This sample has around 480,000 clones, with about 90% found just once. Clinical history as reported by participants underpinned cohort assignment. This TCR derives from a woman aged 18-30 years who had recovered from COVID-19. The sequencing sample was made of PBMCs or T cells enriched from blood (not recorded which).

The CDR3 loop reads CASSRTGGVEQYF. The CDR3 coding sequence is TGTGCCAGCAGTCGGACAGGGGGCGTCGAGCAGTACTTC. The gene calls are TRBV6-5 and TRBJ2-7; 11 bases agree with TRBD1. Germline lookup yields CDR1 MNHEY and CDR2 SVGAGI. J gave up 6 bases and V 5 bases, and 3 bases lay outside the gene matches. This CDR3 spans 13 amino acids.